This T cell receptor (beta chain) stems from a study of blood T cells in healthy people across ages. This CDR3 region has 14 residues. Germline CDR1 and CDR2: SGHTA and FQGNSA. Between the trimmed V and J ends, which lost 5 bases and 2 bases, there was a span of 11 bases. Study observations and caveats: Estimated diversity, derived from one million T cells, was regarded as an underestimate. Age brought a roughly linear fall in TCR beta diversity measured per million T cells. Both naive CD4+ cell counts and diversity were greater in long-lived donors than in aged donors.

Sample-barcoded 5' priming and a J-beta primer mix drove a second PCR of about 6 to 12 cycles. Template switching added a 12-random-nucleotide identifier to every cDNA molecule. TCRdb processed the 5' RACE reads anew with MiXCR; each CDR3 protein has one entry. The data show about a million distinct CDR3 sequences, about 48% seen once. This clonotype was detected a few times. Its target is not known. Sequencing input: blood. V and J are TRBV7-2 and TRBJ2-3, with unresolved D. The TCR comes from a man aged 25 to 40 in good health. The CDR3 is CASSPDGSTDTQYF. The CDR3 coding sequence is TGTGCCAGCAGCCCAGACGGCTCCACAGATACGCAGTATTTT. Supplemented by reference TRBV7-2 and TRBJ2-3, the full variable domain reads GAGVSQSPSNKVTEKGKDVELRCDPISGHTALYWYRQSLGQGLEFLIYFQGNSAPDKSGLPSDRFSAERTGGSVSTLTIQRTQQEDSAVYLCASSPDGSTDTQYFGPGTRLTVL.